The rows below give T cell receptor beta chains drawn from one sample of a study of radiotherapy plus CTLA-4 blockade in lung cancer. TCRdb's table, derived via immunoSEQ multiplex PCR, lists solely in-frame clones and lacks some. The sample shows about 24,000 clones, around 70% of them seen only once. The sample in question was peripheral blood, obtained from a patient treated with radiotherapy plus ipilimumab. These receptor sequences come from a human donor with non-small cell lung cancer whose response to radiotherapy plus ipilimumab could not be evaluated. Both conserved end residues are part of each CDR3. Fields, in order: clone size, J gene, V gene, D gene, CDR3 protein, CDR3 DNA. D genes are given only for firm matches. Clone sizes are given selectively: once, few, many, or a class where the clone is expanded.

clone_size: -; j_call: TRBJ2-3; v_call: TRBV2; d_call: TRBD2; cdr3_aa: CASSELAGGTDTQYF; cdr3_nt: TGTGCCAGCAGTGAGTTAGCGGGAGGGACAGATACGCAGTATTTT
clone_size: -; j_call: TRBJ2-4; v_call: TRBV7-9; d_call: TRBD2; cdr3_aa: CASSVTSGRQNIQYF; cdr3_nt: TGTGCCAGCAGCGTTACTAGCGGGAGACAAAACATTCAGTACTTC
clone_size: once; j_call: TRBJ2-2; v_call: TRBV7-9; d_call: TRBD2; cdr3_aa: CASSLRGGTGELFF; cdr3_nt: TGTGCCAGCAGCTTGCGGGGGGGAACCGGGGAGCTGTTTTTT
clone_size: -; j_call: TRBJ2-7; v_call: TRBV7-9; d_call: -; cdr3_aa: CASSLAALRVDEQYF; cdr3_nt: TGTGCCAGCAGCTTAGCGGCCCTGCGGGTCGACGAGCAGTACTTC
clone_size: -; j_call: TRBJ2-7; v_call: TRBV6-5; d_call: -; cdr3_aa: CASRRDSTSYEQYF; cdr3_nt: TGTGCCAGCAGAAGAGACAGTACCTCCTACGAGCAGTACTTC
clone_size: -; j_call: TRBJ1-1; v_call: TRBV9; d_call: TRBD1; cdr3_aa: CASSVGEGADTEAFF; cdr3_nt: TGTGCCAGCAGCGTAGGTGAGGGGGCGGACACTGAAGCTTTCTTT
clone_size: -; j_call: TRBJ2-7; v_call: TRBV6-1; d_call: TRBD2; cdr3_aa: CASRGLAGVSEQYF; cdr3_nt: TGTGCCAGCAGGGGACTAGCGGGAGTGAGCGAGCAGTACTTC
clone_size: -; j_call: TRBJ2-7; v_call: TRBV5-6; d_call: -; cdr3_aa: CASSLTGIYEQYF; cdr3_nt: TGTGCCAGCAGCTTGACGGGAATCTACGAGCAGTACTTC
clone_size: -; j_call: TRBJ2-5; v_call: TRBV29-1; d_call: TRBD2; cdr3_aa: CSVKFASGSLKTQYF; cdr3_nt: TGCAGCGTTAAGTTCGCTAGCGGGAGCCTGAAGACCCAGTACTTC
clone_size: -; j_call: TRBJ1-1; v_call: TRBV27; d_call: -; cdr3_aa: CASRNTVNTEAFF; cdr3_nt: TGTGCCAGCAGGAATACAGTGAACACTGAAGCTTTCTTT
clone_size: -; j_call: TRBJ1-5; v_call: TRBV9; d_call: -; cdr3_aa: CASSVLPWAYSNQPQHF; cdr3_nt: TGTGCCAGCAGCGTCCTCCCTTGGGCCTATAGCAATCAGCCCCAGCATTTT
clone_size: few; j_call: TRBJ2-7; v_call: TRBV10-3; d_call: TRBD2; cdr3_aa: CAISSGFYEQYF; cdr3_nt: TGTGCCATCTCTAGCGGATTCTACGAGCAGTACTTC
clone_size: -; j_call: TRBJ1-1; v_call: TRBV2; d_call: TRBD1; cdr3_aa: CASSEALTGLEAFF; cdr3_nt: TGTGCCAGCAGTGAAGCTTTGACAGGGTTGGAAGCTTTCTTT
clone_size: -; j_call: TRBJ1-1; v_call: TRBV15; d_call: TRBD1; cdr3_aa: CAASSRDRGTEAFF; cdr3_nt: TGTGCCGCCAGCAGCCGGGACAGGGGCACTGAAGCTTTCTTT
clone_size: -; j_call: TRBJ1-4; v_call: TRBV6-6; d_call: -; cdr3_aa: CASSYPRTNEKLFF; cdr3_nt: TGTGCCAGCAGTTACCCACGGACTAATGAAAAACTGTTTTTT
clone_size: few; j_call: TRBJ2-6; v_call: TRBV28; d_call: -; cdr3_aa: CASSTPRPNRAGANVLTF; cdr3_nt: TGTGCCAGCAGCACCCCGAGACCGAACAGGGCTGGGGCCAACGTCCTGACTTTC
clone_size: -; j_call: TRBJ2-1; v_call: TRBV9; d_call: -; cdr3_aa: CASSLGLDGEQFF; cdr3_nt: TGTGCCAGCAGCCTAGGACTTGACGGGGAGCAGTTCTTC
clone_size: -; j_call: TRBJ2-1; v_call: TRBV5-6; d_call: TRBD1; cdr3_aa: CASSRTGRYEQFF; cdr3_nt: TGTGCCAGCAGCCGGACAGGGAGGTATGAGCAGTTCTTC
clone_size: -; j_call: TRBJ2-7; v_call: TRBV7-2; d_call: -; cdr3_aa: CASSYSPGKSYEQYF; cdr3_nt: TGTGCCAGCAGCTATAGCCCGGGGAAATCCTACGAGCAGTACTTC
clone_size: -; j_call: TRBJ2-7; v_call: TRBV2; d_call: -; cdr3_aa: CASKPSASSYEQYF; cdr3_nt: TGTGCCAGCAAGCCGTCCGCAAGCTCCTACGAGCAGTACTTC
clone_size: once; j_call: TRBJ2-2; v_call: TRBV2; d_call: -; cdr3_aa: CASSESRVDTGELFF; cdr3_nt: TGTGCCAGCAGTGAATCCAGGGTAGACACCGGGGAGCTGTTTTTT
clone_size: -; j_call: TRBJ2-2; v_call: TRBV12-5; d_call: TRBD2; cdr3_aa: CASGLKSIAGVSTGELFF; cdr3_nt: TGTGCTAGTGGTTTGAAATCGATAGCGGGAGTCAGTACCGGGGAGCTGTTTTTT
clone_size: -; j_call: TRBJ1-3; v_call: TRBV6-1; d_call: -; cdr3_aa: CANPSSQGNTIYF; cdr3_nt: TGTGCCAACCCCTCCTCCCAGGGAAACACCATATATTTT
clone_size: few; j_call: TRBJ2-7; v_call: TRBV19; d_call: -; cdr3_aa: CASSPSTATYEQYF; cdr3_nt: TGTGCCAGTAGTCCCTCGACAGCCACCTACGAGCAGTACTTC
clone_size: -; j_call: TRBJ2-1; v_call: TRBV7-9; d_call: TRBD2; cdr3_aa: CASSLGGSYNEQFF; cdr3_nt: TGTGCCAGCAGCTTGGGCGGGAGCTACAATGAGCAGTTCTTC
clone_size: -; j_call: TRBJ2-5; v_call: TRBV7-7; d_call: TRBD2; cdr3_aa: CASSRTSGATLGGETQYF; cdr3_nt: TGTGCCAGCAGCCGGACTAGCGGGGCGACCCTTGGGGGAGAGACCCAGTACTTC
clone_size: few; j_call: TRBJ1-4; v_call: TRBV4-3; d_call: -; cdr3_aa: CASSQGTNRRGLFF; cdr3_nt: TGCGCCAGCAGCCAAGGGACTAACAGGAGGGGACTGTTTTTT
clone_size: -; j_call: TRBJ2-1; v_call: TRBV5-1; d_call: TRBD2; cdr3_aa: CASSVKAGLRDEQFF; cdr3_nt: TGCGCCAGCAGCGTAAAAGCGGGGCTTAGGGATGAGCAGTTCTTC
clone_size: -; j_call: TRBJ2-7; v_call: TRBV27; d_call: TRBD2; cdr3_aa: CASSPLADPYEQYF; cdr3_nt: TGTGCCAGCAGTCCTCTAGCGGATCCCTACGAGCAGTACTTC
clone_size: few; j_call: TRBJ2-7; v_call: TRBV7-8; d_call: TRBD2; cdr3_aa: CASSLAVSGRAREQYF; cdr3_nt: TGTGCCAGCAGCTTAGCTGTTAGCGGGAGGGCACGGGAGCAGTACTTC
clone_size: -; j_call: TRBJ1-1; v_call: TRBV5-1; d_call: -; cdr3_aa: CASSRGEATEAFF; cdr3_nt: TGCGCCAGCAGCCGAGGGGAGGCCACTGAAGCTTTCTTT
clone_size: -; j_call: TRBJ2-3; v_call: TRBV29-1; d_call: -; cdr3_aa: CSVQAGTSTDTQYF; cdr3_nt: TGCAGCGTTCAGGCAGGGACTAGCACAGATACGCAGTATTTT
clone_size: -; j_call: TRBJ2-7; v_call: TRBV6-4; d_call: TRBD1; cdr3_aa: CASSRQGSYEQYF; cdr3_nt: TGTGCCAGCAGCCGACAGGGCTCCTACGAGCAGTACTTC
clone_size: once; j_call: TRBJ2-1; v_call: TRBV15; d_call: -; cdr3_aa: CATSRDGGTIYNEQFF; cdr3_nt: TGTGCCACCAGCAGAGATGGCGGGACGATCTACAATGAGCAGTTCTTC
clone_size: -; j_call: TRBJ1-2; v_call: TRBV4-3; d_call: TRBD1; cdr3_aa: CASSPGQGAFNYGYTF; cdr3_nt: TGCGCCAGCAGCCCAGGACAGGGGGCGTTTAACTATGGCTACACCTTC
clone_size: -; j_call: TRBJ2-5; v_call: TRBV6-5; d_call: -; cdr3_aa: CASSYGRDETQYF; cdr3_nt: TGTGCCAGCAGTTATGGGCGGGACGAGACCCAGTACTTC
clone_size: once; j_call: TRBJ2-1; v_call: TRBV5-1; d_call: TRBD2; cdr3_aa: CASSLGGTSYGDEQFF; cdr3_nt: TGCGCCAGCAGCTTGGGTGGGACTAGCTATGGAGATGAGCAGTTCTTC
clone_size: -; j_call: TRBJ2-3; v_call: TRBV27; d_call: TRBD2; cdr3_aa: CASSFRASGGYTDTQYF; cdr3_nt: TGTGCCAGCAGTTTTAGGGCTAGCGGAGGTTACACAGATACGCAGTATTTT
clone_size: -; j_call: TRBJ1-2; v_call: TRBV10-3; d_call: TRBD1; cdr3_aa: CAISRGTGSFQGYTF; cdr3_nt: TGTGCCATCAGTAGAGGGACAGGGTCATTTCAGGGCTACACCTTC
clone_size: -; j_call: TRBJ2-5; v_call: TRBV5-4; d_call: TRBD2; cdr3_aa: CASSSAGGPRETQYF; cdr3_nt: TGTGCCAGCAGCTCAGCGGGAGGGCCCAGGGAGACCCAGTACTTC
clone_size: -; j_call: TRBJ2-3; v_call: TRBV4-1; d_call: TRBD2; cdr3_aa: CASSQDAGGLDTQYF; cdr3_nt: TGCGCCAGCAGCCAAGATGCGGGAGGGCTCGATACGCAGTATTTT
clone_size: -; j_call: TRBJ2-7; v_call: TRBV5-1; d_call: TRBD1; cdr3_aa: CASSLRDRVGEQYF; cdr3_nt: TGCGCCAGCAGCCTCCGGGACAGGGTAGGGGAGCAGTACTTC
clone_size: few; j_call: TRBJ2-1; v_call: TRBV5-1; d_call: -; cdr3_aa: CASSARQGARASGRYEQFF; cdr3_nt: TGCGCCAGCAGCGCAAGACAGGGGGCTAGGGCTAGCGGGAGGTATGAGCAGTTCTTC
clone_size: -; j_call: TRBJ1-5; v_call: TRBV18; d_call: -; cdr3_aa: CASSSGVGSNQPQHF; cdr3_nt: TGTGCCAGCTCGTCAGGGGTTGGGAGCAATCAGCCCCAGCATTTT